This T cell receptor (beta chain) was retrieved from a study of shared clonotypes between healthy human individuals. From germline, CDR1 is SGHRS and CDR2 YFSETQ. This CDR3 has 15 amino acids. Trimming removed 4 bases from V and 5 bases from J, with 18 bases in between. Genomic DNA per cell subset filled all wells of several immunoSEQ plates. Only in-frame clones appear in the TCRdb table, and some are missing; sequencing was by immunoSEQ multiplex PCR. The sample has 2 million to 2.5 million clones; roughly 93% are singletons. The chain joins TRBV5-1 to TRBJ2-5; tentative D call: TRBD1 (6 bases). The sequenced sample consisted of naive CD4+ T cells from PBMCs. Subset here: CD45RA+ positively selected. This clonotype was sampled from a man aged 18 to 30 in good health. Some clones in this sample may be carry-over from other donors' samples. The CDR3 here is CASSPRTASRETQYF. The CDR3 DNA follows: TGCGCCAGCAGCCCACGGACAGCATCCAGGGAGACCCAGTACTTC. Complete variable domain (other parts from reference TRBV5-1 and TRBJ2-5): KAGVTQTPRYLIKTRGQQVTLSCSPISGHRSVSWYQQTPGQGLQFLFEYFSETQRNKGNFPGRFSGRQFSNSRSEMNVSTLELGDSALYLCASSPRTASRETQYFGPGTRLLVL.